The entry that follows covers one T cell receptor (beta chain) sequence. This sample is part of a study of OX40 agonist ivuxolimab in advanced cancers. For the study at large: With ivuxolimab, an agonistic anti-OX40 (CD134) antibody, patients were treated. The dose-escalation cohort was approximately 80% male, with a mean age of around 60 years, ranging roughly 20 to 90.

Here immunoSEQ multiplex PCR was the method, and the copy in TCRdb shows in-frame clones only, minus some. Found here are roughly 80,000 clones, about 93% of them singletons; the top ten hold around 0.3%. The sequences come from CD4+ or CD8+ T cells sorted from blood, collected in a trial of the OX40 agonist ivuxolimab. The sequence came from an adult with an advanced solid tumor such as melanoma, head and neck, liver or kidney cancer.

The CDR3 spells CATSRDGAAPLHF. The CDR3 coding sequence is TGTGCCACCAGCAGAGATGGGGCAGCACCCCTCCACTTT. The V and J genes are TRBV15 and TRBJ1-6; tentatively, D is TRBD1 (5 bases). Trimming cost V 0 bases and J 11 bases, with 8 bases left between them. The CDR3 sequence is 13 residues long. The V gene's germline CDR1 is LNHNV and CDR2 YYDKDF (reference sequence). Using reference TRBV15 and TRBJ1-6 for the parts outside the CDR3, the full variable domain is DAMVIQNPRYQVTQFGKPVTLSCSQTLNHNVMYWYQQKSSQAPKLLFHYYDKDFNNEADTPDNFQSRRPNTSFCFLDIRSPGLGDTAMYLCATSRDGAAPLHFGNGTRLTVT.